This T cell receptor beta chain came from a study of T cells expressing NK-cell markers. Study at large: In the group of eight sequenced donors, seven were HCMV-seropositive and one was seronegative. Study-wide results and limits: In more than 5 donors, dominant CD3+CD56+NKG2C+ clones formed roughly 1.0-7.5% of CD8+ cells.

A word on this clonotype: Antigen unknown.

The CDR3 is made up of 13 amino acids. The germline CDR1 and CDR2 sequences are KGHDR and SFDVKD. TCRdb re-called the 5' RACE reads and shows each CDR3 protein once, DNA omitted. Recorded for this sample: 150,000 to 200,000 distinct CDR3 sequences. The chain has TRBV24-1 and TRBJ2-1. The sample comprised blood T cells: a sorted CD56 or NKG2C T cell subset, CD4+ or CD8+ T cells, or bulk PBMC T cells (not recorded which). The source of this sequence is a woman aged 18 to 75 in good health. The CDR3 sequence: CATSRTPNNEQFF.